This TCR beta chain was sequenced in a study of blood T cell repertoires in COVID-19. For the study at large: The United States, Italy and Spain were the sources of the acute and convalescent COVID-19 samples. T cells, B-cell-depleted T cells, or PBMCs provided the cDNA or gDNA that served as material.

Germline loops: CDR1 MNHEY, CDR2 SVGAGI. The CDR3 has 14 residues. Trimming stripped 4 bases from V and 2 bases from J, with 11 bases between. As processed by the authors: Scientists estimated how many nucleated cells there were by amplifying reference gene primers. Profiled with immunoSEQ multiplex PCR; TCRdb holds only in-frame clones, not every one. V and J calls and clone size are copied from that table; D and trimming were computed from the DNA. This sample carries about 54,000 clones, about 89% of them seen once, and the ten largest clones take about 7.3%. The rearrangement uses TRBV6-5 and TRBJ1-1, with D possibly being TRBD1 (5 bases). This receptor was obtained from a woman aged 60 to 75 with active or convalescent COVID-19. Material: peripheral blood. The CDR3 DNA sequence: TGTGCCAGCAGTTGGGGGGACTTAAACACTGAAGCTTTCTTT. Its protein is CASSWGDLNTEAFF.